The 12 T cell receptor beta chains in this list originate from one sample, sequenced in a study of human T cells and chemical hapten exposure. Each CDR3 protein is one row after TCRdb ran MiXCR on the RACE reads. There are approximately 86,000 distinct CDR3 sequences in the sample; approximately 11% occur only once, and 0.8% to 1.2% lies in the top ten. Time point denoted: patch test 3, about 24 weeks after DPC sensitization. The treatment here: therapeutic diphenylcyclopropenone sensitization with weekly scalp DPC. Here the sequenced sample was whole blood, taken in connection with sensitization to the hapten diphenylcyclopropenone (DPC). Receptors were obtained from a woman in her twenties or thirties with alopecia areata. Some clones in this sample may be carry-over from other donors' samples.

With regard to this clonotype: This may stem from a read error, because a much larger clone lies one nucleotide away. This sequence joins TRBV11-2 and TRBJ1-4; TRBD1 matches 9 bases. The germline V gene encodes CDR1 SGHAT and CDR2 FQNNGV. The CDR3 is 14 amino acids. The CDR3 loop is CASSLQGAGEKLIF. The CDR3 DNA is TGTGCCAGCAGTTTACAGGGGGCAGGTGAAAAACTGATTTTT.

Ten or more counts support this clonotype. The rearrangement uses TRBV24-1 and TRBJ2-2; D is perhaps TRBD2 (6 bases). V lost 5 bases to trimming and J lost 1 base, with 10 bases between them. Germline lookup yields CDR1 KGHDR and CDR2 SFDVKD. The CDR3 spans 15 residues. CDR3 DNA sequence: TGTGCCACCAGTGCCGGGACTCTGAACACCGGGGAGCTGTTTTTT. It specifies CATSAGTLNTGELFF.

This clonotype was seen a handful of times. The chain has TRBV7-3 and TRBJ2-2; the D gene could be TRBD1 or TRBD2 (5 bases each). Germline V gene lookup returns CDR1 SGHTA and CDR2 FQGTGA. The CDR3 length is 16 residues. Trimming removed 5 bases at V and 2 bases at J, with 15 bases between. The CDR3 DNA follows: TGTGCCAGCAGCCCAGCCGGGACGTTTAACACCGGGGAGCTGTTTTTT. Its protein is CASSPAGTFNTGELFF. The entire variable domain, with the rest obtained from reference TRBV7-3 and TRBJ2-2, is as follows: GAGVSQTPSNKVTEKGKYVELRCDPISGHTALYWYRQSLGQGPEFLIYFQGTGAADDSGLPNDRFFAVRPEGSVSTLKIQRTERGDSAVYLCASSPAGTFNTGELFFGEGSRLTVL.

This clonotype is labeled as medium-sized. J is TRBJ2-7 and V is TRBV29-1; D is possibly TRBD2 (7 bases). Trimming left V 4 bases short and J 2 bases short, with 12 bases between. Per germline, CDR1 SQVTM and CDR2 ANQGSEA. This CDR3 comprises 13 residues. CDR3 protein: CSVGGGAPYEQYF. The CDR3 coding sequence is TGCAGCGTTGGAGGGGGGGCTCCCTACGAGCAGTACTTC.

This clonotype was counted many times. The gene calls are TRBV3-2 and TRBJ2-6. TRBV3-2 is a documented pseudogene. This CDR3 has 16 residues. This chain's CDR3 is CASSPEFYHGANVLTF. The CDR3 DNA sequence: TGTGCCAGCAGCCCCGAATTCTACCATGGGGCCAACGTCCTGACTTTC.

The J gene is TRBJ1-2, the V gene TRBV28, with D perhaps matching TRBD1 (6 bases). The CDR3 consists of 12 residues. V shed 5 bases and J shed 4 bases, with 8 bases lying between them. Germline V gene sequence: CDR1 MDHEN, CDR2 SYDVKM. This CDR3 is CASSTGPYGYTF. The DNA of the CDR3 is TGTGCCAGCAGTACAGGGCCCTATGGCTACACCTTC.

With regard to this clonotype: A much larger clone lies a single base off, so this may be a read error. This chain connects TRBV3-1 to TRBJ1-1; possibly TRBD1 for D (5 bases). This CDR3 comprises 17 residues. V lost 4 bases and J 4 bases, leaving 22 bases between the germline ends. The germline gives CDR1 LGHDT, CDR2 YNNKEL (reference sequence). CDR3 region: CASSPRIRQYVATEAFF. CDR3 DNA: TGTGCCAGCAGCCCCCGAATTCGACAGTATGTGGCCACTGAAGCTTTCTTT.

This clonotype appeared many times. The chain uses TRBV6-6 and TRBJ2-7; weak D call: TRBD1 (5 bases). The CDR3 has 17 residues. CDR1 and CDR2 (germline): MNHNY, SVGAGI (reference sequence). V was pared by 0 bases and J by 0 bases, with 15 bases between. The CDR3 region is CASSYSGWGSSSYEQYF. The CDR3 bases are TGTGCCAGCAGTTACTCAGGGTGGGGCAGTAGCTCCTACGAGCAGTACTTC.

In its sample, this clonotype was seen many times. CDR3 sequence reads: CATSDIAGSPYNEQFF. Here the CDR3 DNA reads TGTGCCACCAGTGACATAGCGGGGTCGCCCTACAATGAGCAGTTCTTC. The chain is built from TRBV24-1 and TRBJ2-1, with TRBD2 matching over 8 bases. Germline CDR1 and CDR2: KGHDR and SFDVKD. J was trimmed by 2 bases and V by 4 bases; bases with no gene match: 6. The CDR3 length is 16 residues.

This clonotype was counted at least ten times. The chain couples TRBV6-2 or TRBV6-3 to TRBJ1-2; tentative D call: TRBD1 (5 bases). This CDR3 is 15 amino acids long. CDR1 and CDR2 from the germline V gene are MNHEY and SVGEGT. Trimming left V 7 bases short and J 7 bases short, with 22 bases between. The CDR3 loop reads CASNIWGITIGGYTF. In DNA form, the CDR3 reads TGTGCCAGCAATATCTGGGGCATTACAATAGGTGGCTACACCTTC.

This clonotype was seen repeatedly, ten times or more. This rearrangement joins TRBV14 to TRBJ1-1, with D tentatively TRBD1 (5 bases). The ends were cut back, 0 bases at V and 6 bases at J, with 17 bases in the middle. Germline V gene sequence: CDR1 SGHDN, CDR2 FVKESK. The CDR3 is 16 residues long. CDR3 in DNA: TGTGCCAGCAGCCAAGATAGGGGCCTCCTGAGACCTGAAGCTTTCTTT. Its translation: CASSQDRGLLRPEAFF.

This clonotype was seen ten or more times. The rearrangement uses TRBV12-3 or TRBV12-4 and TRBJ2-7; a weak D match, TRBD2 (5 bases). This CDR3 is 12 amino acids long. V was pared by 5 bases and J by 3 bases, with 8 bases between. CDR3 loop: CASSPEGYEQYF. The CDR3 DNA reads TGTGCCAGCAGTCCCGAGGGCTACGAGCAGTACTTC.